A single sample is the source of the 2 T cell receptor beta chains below, sequenced in a study of CD8+CD57+ T cells in acquired aplastic anemia. The TCR beta profiling, which covered VDJ combination and CDR3 sequence, was carried out using genomic DNA as the template. A single record per CDR3 protein comes from TCRdb applying MiXCR to the reads. The table has under 40,000 distinct CDR3 sequences, more than 75% seen once. Sequencing input: sorted CD4+, CD8+, or CD8+CD57+ T cells (not recorded which) from PBMCs. Source of these receptors: a human donor in good health, serving as a control.

This clonotype was seen a handful of times. The gene calls are TRBV7-8 and TRBJ1-5, with 7 bases aligning to TRBD1. In germline, CDR1 is SGHVS, CDR2 FQNEAQ. The trim removed 11 bases at V and 7 bases at J, leaving 11 bases unmatched. The CDR3 consists of 13 residues. The CDR3 region has the DNA TGTGCCGTCGGGGGGACAGCGGACCAGCCCCAGCATTTT. Amino acids: CAVGGTADQPQHF.

The chain carries TRBV9 and TRBJ2-7, with no clear D. The germline gives CDR1 SGDLS, CDR2 YYNGEE. This CDR3 contains 13 residues. Between the trimmed V and J ends, which lost 0 bases and 7 bases, there was a span of 11 bases. The CDR3 sequence is CASSVGPGREQYF. CDR3 DNA: TGTGCCAGCAGCGTAGGGCCCGGGCGGGAGCAGTACTTC.